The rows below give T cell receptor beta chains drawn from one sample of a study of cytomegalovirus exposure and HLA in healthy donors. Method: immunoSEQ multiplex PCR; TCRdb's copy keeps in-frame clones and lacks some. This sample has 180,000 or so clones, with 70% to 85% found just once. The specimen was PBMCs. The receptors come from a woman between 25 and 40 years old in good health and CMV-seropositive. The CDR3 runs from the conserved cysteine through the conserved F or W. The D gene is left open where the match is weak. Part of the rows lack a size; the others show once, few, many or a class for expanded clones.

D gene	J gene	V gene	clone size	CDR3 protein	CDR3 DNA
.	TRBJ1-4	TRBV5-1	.	CASSLNGRGEKLFF	TGCGCCAGCAGCCTCAACGGCAGGGGTGAAAAACTGTTTTTT
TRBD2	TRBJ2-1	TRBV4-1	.	CASSQDELAGGVFSYNEQFF	TGCGCCAGCAGCCAAGATGAGCTAGCGGGTGGGGTCTTCTCCTACAATGAGCAGTTCTTC
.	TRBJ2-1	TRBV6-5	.	CASSLPRGNEQFF	TGTGCCAGCAGTTTACCCAGGGGCAATGAGCAGTTCTTC
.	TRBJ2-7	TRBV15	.	CATSREDSHMGEQYF	TGTGCCACCAGCAGAGAAGACAGCCACATGGGCGAGCAGTACTTC
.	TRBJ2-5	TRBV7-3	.	CASSLNPGEGETQYF	TGTGCCAGCAGCTTAAATCCCGGAGAAGGAGAGACCCAGTACTTC
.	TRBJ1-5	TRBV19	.	CASSMDGGFPQPQHF	TGTGCCAGTAGTATGGACGGCGGGTTCCCTCAGCCCCAGCATTTT
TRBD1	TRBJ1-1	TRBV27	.	CASSPGTGLNTEAFF	TGTGCCAGCAGTCCGGGGACAGGGCTAAACACTGAAGCTTTCTTT
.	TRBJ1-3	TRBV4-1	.	CASSQTRGNSGGNTIYF	TGCGCCAGCAGCCAAACGCGAGGGAATTCGGGCGGAAACACCATATATTTT
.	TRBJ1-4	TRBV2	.	CASSEQVGEKLFF	TGTGCCAGCAGTGAACAGGTCGGCGAAAAACTGTTTTTT
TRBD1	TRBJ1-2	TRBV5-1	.	CASSLGTGLFGYTF	TGCGCCAGCAGCTTGGGGACAGGATTATTTGGCTACACCTTC
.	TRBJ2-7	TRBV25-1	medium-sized	CASSEAGSGYEQYF	TGTGCCAGCAGTGAAGCGGGCTCGGGCTACGAGCAGTACTTC
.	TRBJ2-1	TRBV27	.	CASSSPIIRSPSSYNEQFF	TGTGCCAGCAGTTCCCCGATCATAAGGTCCCCTAGCTCCTACAATGAGCAGTTCTTC
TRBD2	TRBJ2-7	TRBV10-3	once	CASRAGDPSEQYF	TGTGCCAGCCGGGCGGGGGACCCTTCCGAGCAGTACTTC
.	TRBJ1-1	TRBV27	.	CASSFSAFTEAFF	TGTGCCAGCAGTTTTAGTGCGTTCACTGAAGCTTTCTTT